Here is one T cell receptor (beta chain) with its context. RNA transcripts were the template, and TCR beta CDR3 regions were amplified from them. HTBI primers primed a first-round RT-PCR, and a second-round multiplex PCR followed. TCRdb re-called the multiplex PCR reads through MiXCR, storing one row per CDR3 protein. The sample carries 600,000 to 700,000 distinct CDR3 sequences, over 40% recorded once. The sample originates from a study of Graves' ophthalmopathy and Graves' hyperthyroidism. This TCR was sampled from an adult man with Graves' ophthalmopathy. Sequenced material: peripheral blood.

The DNA for the CDR3 is TGCAGCGTTGCGGGCAACGAGGAAAAACTGTTTTTT. Translating gives CSVAGNEEKLFF. The chain uses TRBV29-1 and TRBJ1-4; D call uncertain. V lost 4 bases to trimming and J lost 8 bases, with 11 bases between them. CDR3 size: 12 residues. Germline-derived CDR1 and CDR2 are SQVTM and ANQGSEA.